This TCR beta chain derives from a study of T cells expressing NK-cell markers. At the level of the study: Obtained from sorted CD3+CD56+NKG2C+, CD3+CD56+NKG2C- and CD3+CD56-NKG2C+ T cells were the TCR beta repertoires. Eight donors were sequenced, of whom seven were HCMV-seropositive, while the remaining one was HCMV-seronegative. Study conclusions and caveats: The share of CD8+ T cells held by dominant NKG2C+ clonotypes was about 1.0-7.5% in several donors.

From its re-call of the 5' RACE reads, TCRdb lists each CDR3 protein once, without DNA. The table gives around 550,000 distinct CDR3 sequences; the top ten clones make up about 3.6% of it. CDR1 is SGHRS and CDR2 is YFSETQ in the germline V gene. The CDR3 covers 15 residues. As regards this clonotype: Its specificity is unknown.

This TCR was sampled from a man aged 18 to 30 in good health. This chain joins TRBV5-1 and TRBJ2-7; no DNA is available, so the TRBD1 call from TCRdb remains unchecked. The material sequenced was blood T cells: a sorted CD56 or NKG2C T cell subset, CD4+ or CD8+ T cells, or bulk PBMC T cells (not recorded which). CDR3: CASTLRGGSSYEQYF.